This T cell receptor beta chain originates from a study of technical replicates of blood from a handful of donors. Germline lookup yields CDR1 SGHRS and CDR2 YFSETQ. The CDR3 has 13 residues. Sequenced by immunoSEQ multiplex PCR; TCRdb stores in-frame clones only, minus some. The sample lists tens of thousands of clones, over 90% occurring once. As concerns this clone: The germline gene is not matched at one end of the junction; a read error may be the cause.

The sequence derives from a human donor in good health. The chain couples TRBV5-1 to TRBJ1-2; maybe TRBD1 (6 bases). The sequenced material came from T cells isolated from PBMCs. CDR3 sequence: CASTLEQGNGYTF. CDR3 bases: TGCGCCAGCACCTTGGAACAGGGAAATGGCTACACCTTC. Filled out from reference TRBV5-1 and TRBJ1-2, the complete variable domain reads KAGVTQTPRYLIKTRGQQVTLSCSPISGHRSVSWYQQTPGQGLQFLFEYFSETQRNKGNFPGRFSGRQFSNSRSEMNVSTLELGDSALYLCASTLEQGNGYTFGSGTRLTVV.